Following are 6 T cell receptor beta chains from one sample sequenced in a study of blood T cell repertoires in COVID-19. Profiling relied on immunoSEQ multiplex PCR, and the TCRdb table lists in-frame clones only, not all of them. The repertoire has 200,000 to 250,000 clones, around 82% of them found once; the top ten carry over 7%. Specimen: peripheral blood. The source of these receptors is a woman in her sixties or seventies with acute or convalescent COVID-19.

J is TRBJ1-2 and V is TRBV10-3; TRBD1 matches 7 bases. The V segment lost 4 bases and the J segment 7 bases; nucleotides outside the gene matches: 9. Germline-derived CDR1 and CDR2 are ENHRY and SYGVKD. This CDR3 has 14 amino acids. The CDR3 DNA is TGTGCCATCAGTGGCCCGCCTAGACAGGGTGGCTACACCTTC. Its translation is CAISGPPRQGGYTF.

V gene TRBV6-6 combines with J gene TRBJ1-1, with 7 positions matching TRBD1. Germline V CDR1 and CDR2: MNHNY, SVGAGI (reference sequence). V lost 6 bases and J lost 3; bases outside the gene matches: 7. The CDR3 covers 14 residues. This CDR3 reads CASRVQGGDTEAFF. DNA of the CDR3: TGTGCCAGCAGAGTTCAGGGGGGAGACACTGAAGCTTTCTTT.

This CDR3 is CASKTEAKNIQYF. CDR3 DNA: TGTGCCAGTAAAACAGAAGCCAAAAACATTCAGTACTTC. The V call is TRBV6-5, the J call TRBJ2-4; unclear D gene. V dropped 9 bases and J dropped 0 bases, with 9 bases sitting between them. Germline lookup yields CDR1 MNHEY and CDR2 SVGAGI. This CDR3 region has 13 residues.

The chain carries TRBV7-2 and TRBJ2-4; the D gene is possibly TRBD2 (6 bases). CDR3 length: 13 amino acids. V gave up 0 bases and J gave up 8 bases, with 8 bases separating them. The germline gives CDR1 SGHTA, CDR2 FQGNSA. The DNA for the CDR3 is TGTGCCAGCAGCTTAGCAGGGACTGACATTCAGTACTTC. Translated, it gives CASSLAGTDIQYF.

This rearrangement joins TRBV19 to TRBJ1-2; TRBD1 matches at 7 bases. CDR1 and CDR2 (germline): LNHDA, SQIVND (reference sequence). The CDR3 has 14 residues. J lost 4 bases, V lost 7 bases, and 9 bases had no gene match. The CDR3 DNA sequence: TGTGCCAGTACCCCGGACAGGAGCCCCTATGGCTACACCTTC. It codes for CASTPDRSPYGYTF. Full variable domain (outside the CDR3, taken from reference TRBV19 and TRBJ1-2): DGGITQSPKYLFRKEGQNVTLSCEQNLNHDAMYWYRQDPGQGLRLIYYSQIVNDFQKGDIAEGYSVSREKKESFPLTVTSAQKNPTAFYLCASTPDRSPYGYTFGSGTRLTVV.

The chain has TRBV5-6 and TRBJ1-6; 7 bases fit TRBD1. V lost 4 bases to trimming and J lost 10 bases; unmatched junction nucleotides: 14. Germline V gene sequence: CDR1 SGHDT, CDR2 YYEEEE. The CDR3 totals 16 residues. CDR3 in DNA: TGTGCCAGCAGCCCTGGCCCTGGGACAGTCGGATCACCCCTCCACTTT. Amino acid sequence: CASSPGPGTVGSPLHF.